This T cell receptor beta chain was identified during a study of cytomegalovirus exposure and HLA in healthy donors. The CDR3 loop spans 16 amino acids. Trimming took 7 bases from V and 0 from J, leaving 15 bases between them. CDR1 and CDR2 from the germline V gene are SGHVS and FQNEAQ. Primers for the PCR totalled 60 Vbeta and 13 Jbeta. Clones were sequenced by immunoSEQ multiplex PCR, and TCRdb holds only the in-frame ones, with some missing. Reported are fewer than 150,000 clones; the ten largest clones contain around 4%. This sequence joins TRBV7-8 and TRBJ1-4, with D possibly TRBD1 on 5 matching bases. The origin of this receptor is a man between 18 and 29 years old in good health and CMV-seronegative. The material sequenced was PBMCs. The CDR3 is CASTGRQLATNEKLFF. The CDR3 DNA reads TGTGCCAGCACCGGCCGACAGCTTGCAACTAATGAAAAACTGTTTTTT.